This T cell receptor (beta chain) appears in the sequencing data of a study of shared clonotypes between healthy human individuals. CDR3 length equals 14 residues. Germline-derived CDR1 and CDR2 are MGHRA and YSYEKL. V dropped 6 bases and J dropped 4; count of bases not matched to a gene: 7. This clone was found once. Libraries were prepared by immunoSEQ multiplex PCR; TCRdb keeps only in-frame clonotypes and omits some of them. Seen here are about 1.5 million clones, around 95% observed once, and the top ten hold approximately 1.1%. The sample was naive CD4+ T cells sorted from blood. The subset here: CD45RA+ positively selected. The V and J genes are TRBV4-1 and TRBJ1-1, with 8 bases lining up with TRBD1. This receptor was taken from a man under 40 in good health. CDR3 in amino acids: CASREDRDITEAFF. The CDR3 nucleotides are TGCGCCAGCAGGGAGGACAGGGATATCACTGAAGCTTTCTTT.